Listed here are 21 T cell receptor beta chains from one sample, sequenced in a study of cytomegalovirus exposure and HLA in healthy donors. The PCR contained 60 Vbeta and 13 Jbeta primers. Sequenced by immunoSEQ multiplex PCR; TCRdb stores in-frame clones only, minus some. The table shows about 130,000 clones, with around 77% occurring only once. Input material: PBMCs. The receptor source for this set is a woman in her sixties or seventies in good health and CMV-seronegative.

The CDR3, as DNA: TGTGCCAGCAGCTTGGGGGCAGGGGCCTACTCCTACGAGCAGTACTTC. This codes for CASSLGAGAYSYEQYF. The chain combines TRBV5-6 with TRBJ2-5; weak D call: TRBD1 (6 bases). Near its end, the DNA agrees better with TRBJ2-7, so the J call may be wrong. The CDR3 has 16 residues. Germline values: CDR1 SGHDT, CDR2 YYEEEE.

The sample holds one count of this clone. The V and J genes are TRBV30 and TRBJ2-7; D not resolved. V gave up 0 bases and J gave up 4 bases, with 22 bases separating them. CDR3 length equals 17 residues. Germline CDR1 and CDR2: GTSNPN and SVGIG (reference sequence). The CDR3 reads CAWSVEPPRSRFYEQYF. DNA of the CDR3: TGTGCCTGGAGTGTAGAACCCCCCCGGTCACGTTTTTACGAGCAGTACTTC.

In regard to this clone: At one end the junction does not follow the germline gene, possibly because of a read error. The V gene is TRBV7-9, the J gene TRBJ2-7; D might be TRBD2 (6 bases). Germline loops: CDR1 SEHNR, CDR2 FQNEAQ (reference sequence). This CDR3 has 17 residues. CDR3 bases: TGTTCCAGCAGCTTGGTTGGAGGGAACAGAAGCTCCTACGAGCAGTACTTC. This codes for CSSSLVGGNRSSYEQYF.

CDR3 residues: CASSRSRQETQYF. CDR3 in DNA: TGTGCCAGCTCACGTTCCAGGCAAGAGACCCAGTACTTC. The chain couples TRBV18 to TRBJ2-5; D is undetermined. Germline CDR1 KGHSH, CDR2 LQKENI. V lost 4 bases to trimming and J lost 2 bases, with 8 bases between them. This CDR3 has 13 residues.

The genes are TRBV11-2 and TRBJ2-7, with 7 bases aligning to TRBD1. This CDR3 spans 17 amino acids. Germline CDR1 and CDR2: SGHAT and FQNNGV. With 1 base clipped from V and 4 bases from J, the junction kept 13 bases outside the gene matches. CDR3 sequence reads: CASSLADFGTVRYEQYF. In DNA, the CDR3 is TGTGCCAGCAGCTTAGCTGATTTCGGGACAGTCAGATACGAGCAGTACTTC.

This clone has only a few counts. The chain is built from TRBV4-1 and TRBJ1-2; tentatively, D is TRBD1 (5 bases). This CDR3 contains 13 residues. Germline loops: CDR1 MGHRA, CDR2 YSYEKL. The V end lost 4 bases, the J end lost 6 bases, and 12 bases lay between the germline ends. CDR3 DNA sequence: TGCGCCAGCAGCCTCTGGGAAGGGGATGGCTACACCTTC. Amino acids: CASSLWEGDGYTF.

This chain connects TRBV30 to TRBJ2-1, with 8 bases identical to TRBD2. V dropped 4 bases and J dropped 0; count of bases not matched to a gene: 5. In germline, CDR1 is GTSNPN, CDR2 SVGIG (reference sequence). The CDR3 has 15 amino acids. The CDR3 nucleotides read TGTGCCTGGATAGTTCGGGAGGGCTCCTACAATGAGCAGTTCTTC. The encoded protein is CAWIVREGSYNEQFF.

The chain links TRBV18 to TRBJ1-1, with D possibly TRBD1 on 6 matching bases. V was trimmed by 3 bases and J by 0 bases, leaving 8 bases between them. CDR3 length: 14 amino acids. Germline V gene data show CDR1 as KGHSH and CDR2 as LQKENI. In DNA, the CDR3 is TGTGCCAGCTCACCGGACAGAATGAACACTGAAGCTTTCTTT. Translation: CASSPDRMNTEAFF.

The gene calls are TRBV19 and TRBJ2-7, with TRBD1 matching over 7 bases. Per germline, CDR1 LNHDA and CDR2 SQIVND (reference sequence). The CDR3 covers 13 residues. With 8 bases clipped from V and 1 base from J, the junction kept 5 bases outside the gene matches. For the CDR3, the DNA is TGTGCCAGTTCGGGACAGATATCCTACGAGCAGTACTTC. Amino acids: CASSGQISYEQYF.

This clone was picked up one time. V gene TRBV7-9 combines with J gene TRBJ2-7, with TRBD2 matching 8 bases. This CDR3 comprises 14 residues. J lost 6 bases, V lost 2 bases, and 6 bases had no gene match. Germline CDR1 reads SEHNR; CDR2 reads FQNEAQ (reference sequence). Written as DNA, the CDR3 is TGTGCCAGCAGCTTATCGGGGGGGGCCGGCGAGCAGTACTTC. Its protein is CASSLSGGAGEQYF.

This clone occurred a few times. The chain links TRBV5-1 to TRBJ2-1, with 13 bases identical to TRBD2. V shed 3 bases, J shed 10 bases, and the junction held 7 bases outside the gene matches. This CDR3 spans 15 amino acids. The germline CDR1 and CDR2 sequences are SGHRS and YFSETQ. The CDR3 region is CASSSGTSGNGEQFF. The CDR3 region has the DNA TGCGCCAGCAGCTCCGGGACTAGCGGGAACGGGGAGCAGTTCTTC.

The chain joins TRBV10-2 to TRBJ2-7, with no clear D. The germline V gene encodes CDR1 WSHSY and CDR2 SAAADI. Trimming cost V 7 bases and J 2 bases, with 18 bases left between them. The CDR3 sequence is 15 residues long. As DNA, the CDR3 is TGCGCCAGCACTGACCCCAACAGTGTGGCCTACGAGCAGTACTTC. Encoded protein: CASTDPNSVAYEQYF.

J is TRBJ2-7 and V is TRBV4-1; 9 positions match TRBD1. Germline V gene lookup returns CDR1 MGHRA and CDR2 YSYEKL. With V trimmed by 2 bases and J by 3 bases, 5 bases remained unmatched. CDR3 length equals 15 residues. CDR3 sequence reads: CASSQTGTGNYEQYF. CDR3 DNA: TGCGCCAGCAGCCAAACGGGGACAGGGAACTACGAGCAGTACTTC.

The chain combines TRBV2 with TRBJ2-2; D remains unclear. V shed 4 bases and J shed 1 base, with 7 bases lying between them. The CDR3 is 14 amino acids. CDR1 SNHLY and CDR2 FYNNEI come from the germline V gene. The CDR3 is CASSGRLNTGELFF. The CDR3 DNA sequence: TGTGCCAGCAGTGGCAGGCTGAACACCGGGGAGCTGTTTTTT. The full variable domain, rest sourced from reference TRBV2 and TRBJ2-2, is EPEVTQTPSHQVTQMGQEVILRCVPISNHLYFYWYRQILGQKVEFLVSFYNNEISEKSEIFDDQFSVERPDGSNFTLKIRSTKLEDSAMYFCASSGRLNTGELFFGEGSRLTVL.

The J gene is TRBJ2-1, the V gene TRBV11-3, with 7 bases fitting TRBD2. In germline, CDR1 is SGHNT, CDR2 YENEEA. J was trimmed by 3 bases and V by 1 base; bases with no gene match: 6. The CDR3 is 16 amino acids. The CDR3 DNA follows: TGTGCCAGCAGCTTAGGCCTGGGGGGGAACTACAATGAGCAGTTCTTC. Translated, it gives CASSLGLGGNYNEQFF.

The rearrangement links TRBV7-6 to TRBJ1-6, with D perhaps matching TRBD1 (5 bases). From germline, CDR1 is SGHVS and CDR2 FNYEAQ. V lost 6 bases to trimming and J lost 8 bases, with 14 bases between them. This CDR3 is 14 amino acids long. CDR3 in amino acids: CASSSGSAHSPLHF. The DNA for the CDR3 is TGTGCCAGCAGTTCAGGGTCAGCGCATTCACCCCTCCACTTT.

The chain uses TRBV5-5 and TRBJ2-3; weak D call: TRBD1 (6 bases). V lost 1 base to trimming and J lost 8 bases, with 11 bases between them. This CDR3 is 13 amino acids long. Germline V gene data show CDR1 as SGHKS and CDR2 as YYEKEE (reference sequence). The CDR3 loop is CASSLYLQGTQYF. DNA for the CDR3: TGTGCCAGCAGCTTGTATTTACAGGGTACGCAGTATTTT.

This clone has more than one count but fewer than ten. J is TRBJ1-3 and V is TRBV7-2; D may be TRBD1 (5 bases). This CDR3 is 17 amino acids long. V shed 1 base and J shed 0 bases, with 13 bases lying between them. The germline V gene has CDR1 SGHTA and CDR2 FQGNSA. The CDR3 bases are TGTGCCAGCAGCTTAGGCCTCGGCAGGGACTCTGGAAACACCATATATTTT. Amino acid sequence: CASSLGLGRDSGNTIYF.

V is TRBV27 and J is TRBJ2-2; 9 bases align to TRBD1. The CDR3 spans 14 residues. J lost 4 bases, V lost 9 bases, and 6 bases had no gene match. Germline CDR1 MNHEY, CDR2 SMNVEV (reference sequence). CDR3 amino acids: CASNPTGGTGELFF. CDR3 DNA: TGTGCCAGTAACCCGACAGGGGGCACCGGGGAGCTGTTTTTT.

CDR3 loop: CASRDFKEQYF. CDR3 DNA sequence: TGCGCCAGCAGGGACTTTAAGGAGCAGTACTTC. The genes are TRBV5-1 and TRBJ2-7, with D possibly TRBD2 on 5 matching bases. CDR3 length: 11 amino acids. CDR1 and CDR2 (germline): SGHRS, YFSETQ. The V gene lost 5 bases and the J gene lost 7 bases, with 10 bases spanning the gap.

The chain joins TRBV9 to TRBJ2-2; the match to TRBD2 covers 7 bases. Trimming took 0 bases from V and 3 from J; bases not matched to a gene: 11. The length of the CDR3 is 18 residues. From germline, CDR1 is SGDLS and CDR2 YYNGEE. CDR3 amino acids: CASSVGQAGTLDTGELFF. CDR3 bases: TGTGCCAGCAGCGTAGGACAAGCGGGAACTCTTGACACCGGGGAGCTGTTTTTT.